This T cell receptor beta chain came from a study of T cells in Graves' hyperthyroidism and ophthalmopathy. V lost 8 bases and J lost 3, with 13 bases in between. This CDR3 contains 13 residues. This clonotype was observed a few times. Pregnant or lactating patients were excluded, as were those with uncontrolled infection or other autoimmune disease. The source material, RNA transcripts, was used to amplify TCR beta CDR3 regions. First-round RT-PCR of the TCR CDR3 relied on the HTBI primer set. TCRdb ran MiXCR on the multiplex PCR reads and lists one entry per CDR3 protein. The sample includes around 700,000 distinct CDR3 sequences, roughly 32% of them seen just once.

Material for sequencing was blood. This clonotype was sampled from a woman between 40 and 55 years old with Graves' hyperthyroidism. The chain employs TRBV12-3 or TRBV12-4 and TRBJ1-1; possible D gene TRBD1, 6 bases. As DNA, the CDR3 is TGTGCCAGCGGCAAAGGGGGGGACACTGAAGCTTTCTTT. Its translation: CASGKGGDTEAFF.